Presented here are 13 T cell receptor beta chains from one specimen sequenced in a study of CD8+CD57+ T cells in acquired aplastic anemia. Researchers used genomic DNA as the template to profile TCR beta VDJ and CDR3. In TCRdb, the reads were re-called with MiXCR into one record per CDR3 protein. The sample carries 200,000 to 250,000 distinct CDR3 sequences, roughly 33% recorded once. Sequencing was carried out using sorted CD4+, CD8+, or CD8+CD57+ T cells (not recorded which) from PBMCs. The source is a human donor in good health, serving as a control.

A single count supports this clonotype. The rearrangement uses TRBV10-3 and TRBJ1-2; unclear D gene. CDR3 length: 11 amino acids. The V end lost 2 bases, the J end lost 5 bases, and 3 bases lay between the germline ends. The V gene's germline CDR1 is ENHRY and CDR2 SYGVKD. As DNA, the CDR3 is TGTGCCATCAGTGAGGTTTATGGCTACACCTTC. Protein sequence: CAISEVYGYTF.

This sequence joins TRBV10-3 and TRBJ2-7; no reliable D call. CDR1 ENHRY and CDR2 SYGVKD come from the germline V gene. This CDR3 is built from 12 residues. Trimming removed 4 bases from V and 3 bases from J, with 7 bases in between. Written as DNA, the CDR3 is TGTGCCATCAGTGGAGGTGGCTACGAGCAGTACTTC. It codes for CAISGGGYEQYF.

This clonotype was detected ten times or more. This chain connects TRBV7-9 to TRBJ1-4, with 8 nucleotides matching TRBD1. There are 17 residues in the CDR3. Germline CDR1 reads SEHNR; CDR2 reads FQNEAQ (reference sequence). J gave up 4 bases and V 5 bases, and 12 bases lay outside the gene matches. CDR3 coding DNA: TGTGCCAGCAGCGCCGGACAGGGCTTGATCGGTAATGAAAAACTGTTTTTT. This translates into CASSAGQGLIGNEKLFF.

The V gene is TRBV20-1, the J gene TRBJ2-7, with TRBD2 matching over 8 bases. The trim removed 2 bases at V and 3 bases at J, leaving 0 bases unmatched. The CDR3 spans 12 residues. Germline loops: CDR1 DFQATT, CDR2 SNEGSKA (reference sequence). CDR3 coding DNA: TGCAGTGCTAGAAGCGGGAGCTACGAGCAGTACTTC. Its translation is CSARSGSYEQYF.

The CDR3 loop reads CAISQGANNSPLHF. Written as DNA, the CDR3 is TGTGCCATCAGCCAGGGGGCAAATAATTCACCCCTCCACTTT. The chain combines TRBV10-3 with TRBJ1-6; 8 nucleotides agree with TRBD1. The CDR3 covers 14 residues. V lost 6 bases and J lost 5; bases outside the gene matches: 3. CDR1 and CDR2 from the germline V gene are ENHRY and SYGVKD.

This clonotype appeared many times. This chain joins TRBV20-1 and TRBJ2-3; tentative D call: TRBD1 (6 bases). CDR1 is DFQATT, CDR2 SNEGSKA, per germline (reference sequence). The germline V and J ends were trimmed by 6 bases and 2 bases, with 12 bases remaining between them. CDR3 length: 13 amino acids. The CDR3 DNA reads TGCAGTGCGCGACAGGAGTTCACAGATACGCAGTATTTT. Amino acids: CSARQEFTDTQYF.

For this clonotype: A much larger clone differs from this one at a single base, so this may be a read error. The chain links TRBV12-3 or TRBV12-4 to TRBJ2-1; 10 bases are a match to TRBD2. This CDR3 has 16 amino acids. The CDR3 sequence is CASSTPSGSSYDEQFF. In nucleotides, the CDR3 is TGTGCCAGCAGTACTCCTAGCGGGAGCTCCTACGATGAGCAGTTCTTC.

In its sample, this clonotype was seen many times. The chain uses TRBV20-1 and TRBJ1-1, with D perhaps matching TRBD1 (6 bases). The ends were cut back, 5 bases at V and 0 bases at J, with 19 bases in the middle. Germline lookup yields CDR1 DFQATT and CDR2 SNEGSKA (reference sequence). The CDR3 has 16 amino acids. The CDR3, as DNA: TGCAGTGCTGGTAGAGCGGACAGACCTATGAACACTGAAGCTTTCTTT. Protein product: CSAGRADRPMNTEAFF.

This clonotype has ten or more counts. This chain connects TRBV2 to TRBJ2-2, with D tentatively TRBD1 or TRBD2 (5 bases each). Germline V gives CDR1 SNHLY, CDR2 FYNNEI. Trimming removed 8 bases at V and 2 bases at J, with 9 bases between. The CDR3 contains 13 residues. In nucleotides, the CDR3 is TGTGCCAGCCGGGGCCCCAACACCGGGGAGCTGTTTTTT. It translates to CASRGPNTGELFF.

The chain carries TRBV12-3 or TRBV12-4 and TRBJ2-1, with TRBD1 matching 10 bases. J gave up 7 bases and V 5 bases, and 8 bases lay outside the gene matches. This CDR3 comprises 15 residues. The CDR3 DNA follows: TGTGCCAGCAGTCCGGAAGGGGGACAGGGGAATGAGCAGTTCTTC. Translation: CASSPEGGQGNEQFF.

This chain connects TRBV19 to TRBJ1-6; 8 bases map to TRBD1. V gave up 6 bases and J gave up 11 bases; unmatched junction bases: 3. This CDR3 region has 12 residues. Germline V gene sequence: CDR1 LNHDA, CDR2 SQIVND (reference sequence). For the CDR3, the DNA is TGTGCCAGTAGGACAGGGGCGACACCCCTCCACTTT. Amino acids: CASRTGATPLHF. The whole variable domain, remainder taken from reference TRBV19 and TRBJ1-6, is DGGITQSPKYLFRKEGQNVTLSCEQNLNHDAMYWYRQDPGQGLRLIYYSQIVNDFQKGDIAEGYSVSREKKESFPLTVTSAQKNPTAFYLCASRTGATPLHFGNGTRLTVT.

In the case of this clonotype: A much larger clone lies one base from this, so it may be a read error. The chain couples TRBV20-1 to TRBJ1-2; D is undetermined. Germline assignment: CDR1 DFQATT and CDR2 SNEGSKA (reference sequence). This CDR3 contains 14 residues. V lost 1 base and J lost 4, with 13 bases in between. The CDR3 here is CSARGSGPIYGYTF. As DNA, the CDR3 is TGCAGTGCTAGAGGATCTGGCCCTATCTATGGCTACACCTTC.

This clonotype was counted many times. The V gene is TRBV7-2, the J gene TRBJ2-7; D gene unclear. Per germline, CDR1 SGHTA and CDR2 FQGNSA. The CDR3 contains 16 residues. Trimming pared 0 bases from V and 2 bases from J, leaving 14 bases between. The CDR3 region is CASSLAPTIWTYEQYF. The CDR3 DNA reads TGTGCCAGCAGCTTAGCTCCAACAATCTGGACCTACGAGCAGTACTTC.